This T cell receptor (beta chain) was identified in a study of blood T cell repertoires in COVID-19. Background on the study: Sites in the United States, Italy and Spain provided acute and convalescent COVID-19 samples.

Profiling relied on immunoSEQ multiplex PCR, and the TCRdb table lists in-frame clones only, not all of them. Altogether about 220,000 clones are present, around 81% being singletons, with the ten largest covering around 13%. In germline, CDR1 is SQVTM, CDR2 ANQGSEA. The J segment lost 6 bases and the V segment lost 6 bases, leaving 10 bases of the junction unmatched. The CDR3 contains 15 residues. The chain has TRBV29-1 and TRBJ1-6; 8 bases are a match to TRBD1. The sequencing input was peripheral blood. The receptor was derived from a human donor in a cohort sampled during active COVID-19. In nucleotides, the CDR3 is TGCAGCGTCAGGACAGGGCGGTCGGGTAATTCACCCCTCCACTTT. This translates into CSVRTGRSGNSPLHF.